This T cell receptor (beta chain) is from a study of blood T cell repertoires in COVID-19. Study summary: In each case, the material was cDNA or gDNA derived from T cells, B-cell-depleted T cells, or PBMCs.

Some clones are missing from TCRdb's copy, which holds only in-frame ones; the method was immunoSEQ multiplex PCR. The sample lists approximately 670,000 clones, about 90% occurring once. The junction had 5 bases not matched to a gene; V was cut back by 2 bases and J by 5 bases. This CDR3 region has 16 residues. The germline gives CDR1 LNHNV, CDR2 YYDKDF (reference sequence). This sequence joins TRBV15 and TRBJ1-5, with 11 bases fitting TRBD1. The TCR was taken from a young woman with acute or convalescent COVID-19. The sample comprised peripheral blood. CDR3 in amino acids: CATSRKRTGGYQPQHF. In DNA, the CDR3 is TGTGCCACCAGCAGAAAGAGGACAGGGGGCTATCAGCCCCAGCATTTT.